What follows is one T cell receptor beta chain and its context. Its antigen is not identified. This sample was included in a study of regulatory T cells in long-lasting Graves disease. Whole-study context: More than 5 years of antithyroid drugs with positive TSH receptor antibodies defined persistent Graves' disease.

Study outcomes and limitations: Persistent Graves' patients showed less TCR diversity than newly diagnosed patients showed.

Sample time point: persistent/refractory GD, antithyroid drugs over 5 years with positive TRAb. PBMCs were the source of the RNA used for TCR sequencing. Each patient gave around 8.1 milliliters of EDTA-anticoagulated peripheral blood. Arm-PCR of CDR3 regions and iRepertoire HTBI primers were the basis on which TCR beta libraries were built. In the original analysis: Across the samples, identification revealed 60 to 75 TRBV and 12 to 15 TRBJ segments. TCRdb fed the multiplex PCR reads into MiXCR, producing one record per CDR3 protein. TCRdb, not the original authors, processed these V and J calls. The data show roughly 700,000 distinct CDR3 sequences, 30% seen once. This specimen was peripheral blood mononuclear cells (PBMCs), taken when the disease was refractory, from a patient treated with antithyroid drugs. This sequence originates from a female donor with Graves disease.

In nucleotides, the CDR3 is TGTGCCAGCAGCTTAGGTCAACTATCAGAGACCCAGTACTTC. It yields the protein CASSLGQLSETQYF. The chain couples TRBV7-7 to TRBJ2-5; D ambiguous. V gave up 1 base and J gave up 4 bases, with 10 bases separating them. This CDR3 spans 14 amino acids. The germline CDR1 and CDR2 sequences are SSHAT and FNYEAQ (reference sequence).